This T cell receptor (beta chain) was profiled in a study of shared clonotypes between healthy human individuals. Original handling: Filtering of immunoSEQ junctional sequences could not match full-length read filtering. The protocol was immunoSEQ multiplex PCR, while the TCRdb copy is restricted to in-frame clones and leaves out a portion. That table is the source of V, J and clone size, and D and trimming were worked out from the DNA. The sample carries approximately 700,000 clones, around four fifths recorded once. The CDR3 runs to 15 residues. Germline CDR1 WSHSY, CDR2 SAAADI. V shed 10 bases and J shed 3 bases, with 19 bases lying between them. In the CD4+ fraction, cells were divided into CD45RA+ naive and CD45RA-negative memory subsets.

The gene calls are TRBV10-2 and TRBJ1-3; no clear D gene. The source of this sequence is a woman in her twenties or thirties in good health. The sequencing input was memory CD4+ T cells sorted from blood. Subset: CD45RA-negative fraction. CDR3: CATAGLGQDGNTIYF. The CDR3 DNA follows: TGCGCCACCGCGGGATTGGGTCAAGATGGAAACACCATATATTTT.